This T cell receptor (beta chain) originates from a study of cytomegalovirus exposure and HLA in healthy donors. Study-wide results and caveats: Per a prior analysis, the majority of TCR beta V segments were productive roughly 87% or roughly 30% of the time. Immune exposure information comprised only CMV serostatus. In a later analysis, compared with equally common non-associated chains, HLA-associated beta chains were more expanded.

Regarding this clone: Antigen: not known.

Vbeta (60) and Jbeta (13) primers were used in the PCR. TCRdb's table, derived via immunoSEQ multiplex PCR, lists solely in-frame clones and lacks some. The data show 95,000 to 150,000 clones, over 75% seen once. The germline gives CDR1 SGHDT, CDR2 YYEEEE. The CDR3 has 14 amino acids. J gave up 7 bases and V 4 bases, and 3 bases lay outside the gene matches. The chain carries TRBV5-6 and TRBJ1-3, with TRBD1 matching 12 bases. This sequence originates from a woman between 18 and 30 years old in good health and CMV-seronegative. Sequencing was done on a sample of PBMCs. CDR3 sequence (DNA): TGTGCCAGCAGCCCGGGACAGGGGGCGAACACCATATATTTT. This gives the protein CASSPGQGANTIYF.